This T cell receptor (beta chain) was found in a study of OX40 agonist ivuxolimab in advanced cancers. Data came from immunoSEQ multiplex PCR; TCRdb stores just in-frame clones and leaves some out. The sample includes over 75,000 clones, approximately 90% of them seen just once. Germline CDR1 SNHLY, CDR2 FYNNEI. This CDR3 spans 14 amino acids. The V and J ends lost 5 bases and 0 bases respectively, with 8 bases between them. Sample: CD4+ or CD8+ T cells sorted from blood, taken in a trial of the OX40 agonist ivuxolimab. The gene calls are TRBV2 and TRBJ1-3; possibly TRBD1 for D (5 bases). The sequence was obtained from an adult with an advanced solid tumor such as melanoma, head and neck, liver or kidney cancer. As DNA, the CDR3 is TGTGCCAGCAGTTGGGGGGTCTCTGGAAACACCATATATTTT. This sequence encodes CASSWGVSGNTIYF.